A single TCR beta chain is shown here with its context. Its antigen is currently not known. No per-base quality is available; no much larger clone lies one base away. This entry belongs to a study of blood T cells in healthy people across ages (dated by TCRdb to between 2015 and 2016). Context from the whole study: In model experiments, roughly one uniquely barcoded TCR beta cDNA molecule per two T cells was captured by template switching. Using deep sequencing normalized with unique cDNA molecular identifiers, the study measured how TCR beta repertoire diversity changes with age. The donors were divided into four age groups: young (average around 16 years), middle-aged (approximately 39), aged (about 61) and long-lived (about 79). Two additional independent replicas of 1 million unique cDNA reads from the same blood draw were analyzed for two donors (one aged 18 to 30 and one aged 80 or older). Donors of different ages were randomly distributed across sequencing lanes to avoid experimental bias. What the study reported, not specific to this receptor: Estimates of total diversity from one million sequenced T cells were regarded as lower bounds and underestimates. Compared with the aged group, the long-lived group had more naive CD4+ T cells, fewer expanded clones and increased TCR diversity, suggesting age selection. Because profiling used bulk unsorted PBMCs, naive and antigen-experienced compartments could not be compared conclusively. The percentage of naive T cells measured by flow cytometry correlated strongly with observed TCR beta diversity. Because the CMV infection status of the donors was unknown, age-related changes in expanded clonotypes may potentially have been confounded. Observed TCR beta diversity per million T cells fell roughly linearly with age, and a significant reduction was already apparent by age roughly 41.

Libraries came from 5' RACE. Sequencing used an Illumina HiSeq 2500. A second PCR of 7 to 11 cycles was performed with a sample-barcoded 5' primer and a J-beta primer mix. A template-switch 5' adaptor carrying 12 random nucleotides introduced a unique molecular identifier onto each TCR beta cDNA molecule. Each sample yielded at least 3 million CDR3-containing paired-end reads. First-strand cDNA was synthesized from all RNA with the Mint cDNA synthesis kit, primed by a TRBC-specific oligonucleotide. Following uracil-DNA glycosylase treatment, all cDNA underwent a first 18-cycle PCR with the universal primers M1SS and BC2_uni_R. Per the authors' processing: For normalization, 1 million high-quality reads were randomly selected from each sample, with every read carrying a distinct molecular identifier. Instead of being binned into consensus sequences, reads that shared molecular identifiers were thrown out. MiTCR, with a Q25 quality threshold and the strictest error-elimination algorithm, was used for CDR3 identification, clonotype clustering and error correction. A nonparametric unseen species model with Euler transformation was used to estimate a lower bound on total TCR beta diversity. In-frame beta chains were kept once TCRdb had trimmed the public reads at Q25 with fastp and called clones with MiXCR. Rows merge per CDR3 protein into single entries with the most common DNA and genes. The V and J calls, along with clone size, are taken from TCRdb and not from the paper's own processing. This sample has about a million distinct CDR3 sequences in its table, and 45% to 60% of those were observed once. In total, the top ten clones hold about 22% of the sample.

From the cysteine up to the phenylalanine, the CDR3 has a length of 15 residues. CDR3 DNA only is kept here, 45 bases in frame from base 1. Sequences LNHNV (CDR1) and YYDKDF (CDR2) are obtained from the germline V gene (reference sequence). For this chain, trimming is 1 base at the V end and 11 bases at the J end, and the number of junction bases without a gene match is 12. The 39 donors, aged 6 to 90 years, were systemically healthy Caucasian individuals from Russia. About 9.8 milliliters of peripheral blood were drawn from each donor into EDTA-treated Vacutainer tubes. Ficoll-Paque density-gradient centrifugation was used to isolate PBMCs, with at least 6.5 million per sample. Trizol reagent was used to extract total RNA from the PBMCs, yielding at least 5.5 micrograms per sample. The percentages of naive CD45RAhigh/CD27high T cells were determined by flow cytometry on a PBMC aliquot from every donor.

The receptor's source is a woman aged 55-70 years in good health. The source material was blood. The chain was built from TRBV15 and TRBJ2-5, and TRBD1 matches 8 of the central bases. The CDR3 reads as follows: CATSRALPGGLEQYF. Here is the DNA: TGTGCCACCAGCAGAGCCCTCCCAGGGGGCTTGGAGCAGTACTTC.